This T cell receptor beta chain was sequenced in a study of blood T cell repertoires in COVID-19. Overall study: Researchers got acute and convalescent COVID-19 samples from the United States, Italy and Spain. Sources were T cells, B-cell-depleted T cells, or PBMCs; the material itself was cDNA or gDNA.

Methods used by the authors: Amplified reference gene primers provided the basis for estimating nucleated cell counts. TCRdb's copy holds only in-frame clones and misses some; the assay was immunoSEQ multiplex PCR. V, J and clone size derive from that table, while D and trimming were established from the DNA sequence. The profile shows roughly 200,000 clones, roughly 89% of them singletons. This clone was seen at least ten times. This CDR3 is built from 16 residues. The TCR comes from a woman under 30 who had recovered from COVID-19. Input material: peripheral blood. The genes are TRBV21-1 and TRBJ1-5; TRBD1 is taken as the D call from the table, unchecked against the DNA. TRBV21-1 is recorded as a pseudogene. The CDR3 is CASSKAGTGDNQPQHF. DNA of the CDR3: TGTGCCAGCAGCAAAGCCGGGACAGGGGACAATCAGCCCCAGCATTTT.